The next 18 T cell receptor beta chains were all read from a single sample in a study of human T cells and chemical hapten exposure. The time point denotes: pre-sensitization, week 0. Indicated treatment: therapeutic diphenylcyclopropenone sensitization with weekly scalp DPC. One entry per CDR3 protein results from TCRdb running MiXCR on the RACE reads. This sample has 350,000 to 450,000 distinct CDR3 sequences, with approximately 5% found just once. Sequenced here: whole blood, sampled in connection with sensitization to the hapten diphenylcyclopropenone (DPC). All receptors derive from a woman aged 50 to 60 with alopecia areata. Some clones in this sample may be carry-over from other donors' samples.

The J gene is TRBJ2-5, the V gene TRBV28; D may be TRBD1 or TRBD2 (5 bases each). CDR1 is MDHEN, CDR2 SYDVKM, per germline. Between the trimmed V and J ends, which lost 8 bases and 4 bases, there was a span of 8 bases. The CDR3 contains 11 residues. For the CDR3, the DNA is TGTGCCAGCCTGGGGGTAGAGACCCAGTACTTC. This encodes CASLGVETQYF.

There are many counts of this clonotype. The chain uses TRBV29-1 and TRBJ2-1; D possibly uses TRBD1 or TRBD2 (5 bases each). The ends were cut back, 6 bases at V and 9 bases at J, with 18 bases in the middle. CDR1 is SQVTM, CDR2 ANQGSEA, per germline. The CDR3 has 13 residues. CDR3 loop: CSVSSQGVGEQFF. The CDR3 DNA follows: TGCAGCGTCTCTAGCCAAGGGGTCGGTGAGCAGTTCTTC.

Many counts were recorded for this clonotype. The V gene is TRBV7-2, the J gene TRBJ1-6; no firm D call. With 8 bases removed from V and 2 bases from J, the gap between germline ends came to 13 bases. The CDR3 length is 15 residues. The germline V gene encodes CDR1 SGHTA and CDR2 FQGNSA. In DNA, the CDR3 is TGTGCCAGCTACCGCCCGGACCCCTATAATTCACCCCTCCACTTT. Protein sequence: CASYRPDPYNSPLHF.

This clonotype occurred many times. The rearrangement links TRBV28 to TRBJ2-1, with 7 bases fitting TRBD2. Germline CDR1 and CDR2: MDHEN and SYDVKM. V gave up 3 bases and J gave up 3 bases; unmatched junction bases: 5. This CDR3 region has 15 residues. The CDR3 DNA is TGTGCCAGCAGTTTTTCGGGACTAATCTACAATGAGCAGTTCTTC. Translated, it gives CASSFSGLIYNEQFF.

This clonotype showed up many times. The chain uses TRBV20-1 and TRBJ1-2, with 8 bases identical to TRBD1. This CDR3 is built from 11 residues. The germline CDR1 and CDR2 sequences are DFQATT and SNEGSKA (reference sequence). J was trimmed by 8 bases and V by 4 bases; bases with no gene match: 3. The chain's CDR3 is CSAKSGGGYTF. The CDR3 coding sequence is TGCAGTGCTAAGTCAGGGGGCGGCTACACCTTC.

This clonotype has just a few counts. The V and J genes are TRBV10-3 and TRBJ1-4, with TRBD1 matching 7 bases. The V and J ends lost 0 bases and 5 bases, in that order; junction bases with no gene match: 6. Germline CDR1 reads ENHRY; CDR2 reads SYGVKD. The CDR3 extends over 16 amino acids. The CDR3 region is CAISESTGPTNEKLFF. The CDR3 coding sequence is TGTGCCATCAGTGAGTCGACAGGGCCCACCAATGAAAAACTGTTTTTT.

This clonotype was recorded many times. V usage is TRBV9 and J usage is TRBJ2-3; the D gene is possibly TRBD2 (5 bases). Trimming pared 0 bases from V and 3 bases from J, leaving 11 bases between. Per the germline V gene, CDR1 is SGDLS and CDR2 is YYNGEE. CDR3 size: 15 residues. The CDR3 loop is CASSVEPQRTDTQYF. The CDR3 DNA sequence: TGTGCCAGCAGCGTAGAGCCTCAGCGGACAGATACGCAGTATTTT.

The rearrangement uses TRBV4-1 and TRBJ2-7, with D possibly being TRBD1 (6 bases). Looked up from germline, CDR1 is MGHRA and CDR2 is YSYEKL. The CDR3 contains 15 residues. The germline V and J ends were trimmed by 2 bases and 3 bases, with 14 bases remaining between them. The CDR3 nucleotides read TGCGCCAGCAGCCAACCCCCGACAGGATTCTACGAGCAGTACTTC. Translating it yields CASSQPPTGFYEQYF.

This clonotype appeared many times. The chain joins TRBV9 to TRBJ2-5; 7 bases are shared with TRBD2. The CDR3 totals 14 residues. Trimming removed 0 bases from V and 4 bases from J; junction bases left unmatched: 3. Per the germline V gene, CDR1 is SGDLS and CDR2 is YYNGEE. As DNA, the CDR3 is TGTGCCAGCAGCGTAGGCGGGAGAGGAGAGACCCAGTACTTC. This codes for CASSVGGRGETQYF.

This clonotype was recorded many times. The chain employs TRBV27 and TRBJ2-7, with 10 positions matching TRBD2. V was clipped by 6 bases and J by 1 base; unmatched bases: 12. Germline CDR1 is MNHEY and CDR2 is SMNVEV (reference sequence). The CDR3 covers 17 residues. The CDR3 nucleotides read TGTGCCAGCAGCCACACAGACTTAGCGGGAGGTTCCTACGAGCAGTACTTC. This encodes CASSHTDLAGGSYEQYF.

This chain links TRBV27 with TRBJ2-7, with D possibly matching TRBD2 (5 bases). CDR3 size: 14 residues. V lost 5 bases to trimming and J lost 4 bases, with 15 bases between them. The germline V gene encodes CDR1 MNHEY and CDR2 SMNVEV (reference sequence). This chain's CDR3 is CASSPTLPGYEQYF. The CDR3 coding sequence is TGTGCCAGCAGTCCTACATTGCCGGGGTACGAGCAGTACTTC.

This clonotype was counted many times. The chain recombines TRBV7-2 with TRBJ1-1; 8 bases align to TRBD1. J gave up 0 bases and V 4 bases, and 7 bases lay outside the gene matches. Per germline, CDR1 SGHTA and CDR2 FQGNSA. CDR3 length equals 16 residues. CDR3 in amino acids: CASSSSSGGLNTEAFF. As DNA, the CDR3 is TGTGCCAGCAGCTCCAGTTCAGGGGGCCTGAACACTGAAGCTTTCTTT.

Only a few counts were recorded for this clonotype. The chain employs TRBV7-9 and TRBJ1-1, with D uncertain. This CDR3 contains 13 residues. The V end was cut by 5 bases, the J end by 2 bases, with 9 bases between. CDR1 SEHNR and CDR2 FQNEAQ come from the germline V gene (reference sequence). The chain's CDR3 is CASSTKGNTEAFF. The CDR3 DNA sequence: TGTGCCAGCAGCACCAAAGGCAACACTGAAGCTTTCTTT.

This sequence joins TRBV10-2 and TRBJ1-5, with a possible D match to TRBD1 (6 bases). Germline-derived CDR1 and CDR2 are WSHSY and SAAADI. Trimming pared 4 bases from V and 6 bases from J, leaving 10 bases between. This CDR3 is 13 amino acids long. The CDR3 reads CASSGGQSQPQHF. The CDR3 DNA sequence: TGCGCCAGCAGTGGGGGACAAAGTCAGCCCCAGCATTTT.

This clonotype was detected many times. This chain connects TRBV29-1 to TRBJ2-1; 8 positions agree with TRBD2. The CDR3 has 15 residues. Germline V gene data show CDR1 as SQVTM and CDR2 as ANQGSEA. J was trimmed by 2 bases and V by 0 bases; bases with no gene match: 3. CDR3 sequence reads: CSVEDPGGTYNEQFF. As DNA, the CDR3 is TGCAGCGTTGAAGATCCGGGGGGGACCTACAATGAGCAGTTCTTC.

The rearrangement uses TRBV12-3 or TRBV12-4 and TRBJ2-6; 10 bases map to TRBD2. CDR3 length: 17 amino acids. V lost 6 bases and J lost 1; bases outside the gene matches: 6. CDR3 bases: TGTGCCAGCAGCCCAACTAGCGGGACATCTGGGGCCAACGTCCTGACTTTC. Protein sequence: CASSPTSGTSGANVLTF.

At least ten counts were recorded for this clonotype. The V gene is TRBV20-1, the J gene TRBJ1-5; D ambiguous. The CDR3 extends over 17 amino acids. The V end lost 0 bases, the J end lost 6 bases, and 21 bases lay between the germline ends. CDR1 DFQATT and CDR2 SNEGSKA come from the germline V gene (reference sequence). The CDR3 is CSARDRRDQTRGQPQHF. The CDR3 coding sequence is TGCAGTGCTAGAGACCGACGCGACCAAACGCGGGGTCAGCCCCAGCATTTT.

This clonotype was recorded many times. The chain links TRBV28 to TRBJ2-3; 9 bases align to TRBD2. This CDR3 has 18 residues. Germline assignment: CDR1 MDHEN and CDR2 SYDVKM. J was trimmed by 5 bases and V by 5 bases; bases with no gene match: 17. The CDR3 loop is CASSPGLAPGDFRDTQYF. Here the CDR3 DNA reads TGTGCCAGCAGTCCGGGACTAGCTCCCGGTGATTTTAGAGATACGCAGTATTTT.